The 21 T cell receptor beta chains below come from one sample, sequenced in a study of shared clonotypes between healthy human individuals. Generated by immunoSEQ multiplex PCR, the TCRdb table keeps only in-frame clones and is missing some. The table has some 2 million clones, about 95% seen once. Sequenced sample: naive CD4+ T cells sorted from blood. The subset was: CD45RA+ positively selected. Receptors originate from a man between 18 and 29 years old in good health.

The sample holds one count of this clone. V usage is TRBV5-1 and J usage is TRBJ1-3, with D hard to call. The length of the CDR3 is 14 residues. The germline gives CDR1 SGHRS, CDR2 YFSETQ. V was pared by 4 bases and J by 2 bases, with 10 bases between. The CDR3 loop reads CASSPQEPGNTIYF. CDR3 nucleotide sequence: TGCGCCAGCAGCCCCCAGGAGCCTGGAAACACCATATATTTT.

The chain has TRBV7-6 and TRBJ2-7, with D uncertain. Trimming removed 4 bases from V and 1 base from J, with 14 bases in between. This CDR3 is 15 amino acids long. Germline CDR1 and CDR2: SGHVS and FNYEAQ. CDR3 sequence (DNA): TGTGCCAGCAGCTCAGACTCGGACGGGTCCTACGAGCAGTACTTC. Residues: CASSSDSDGSYEQYF.

V and J are TRBV19 and TRBJ1-2; no reliable D call. The CDR3 contains 17 residues. Trimming removed 0 bases at V and 4 bases at J, with 18 bases between. In germline, CDR1 is LNHDA, CDR2 SQIVND (reference sequence). For the CDR3, the DNA is TGTGCCAGTAGTATAGATCTATCGCGGGTAACCCTCTATGGCTACACCTTC. Residues: CASSIDLSRVTLYGYTF. Full variable domain (missing parts from reference TRBV19 and TRBJ1-2): DGGITQSPKYLFRKEGQNVTLSCEQNLNHDAMYWYRQDPGQGLRLIYYSQIVNDFQKGDIAEGYSVSREKKESFPLTVTSAQKNPTAFYLCASSIDLSRVTLYGYTFGSGTRLTVV.

V usage is TRBV6-1 and J usage is TRBJ2-3; D is perhaps TRBD1 (6 bases). CDR1 is MNHNS and CDR2 is SASEGT in the germline V gene. The CDR3 is 13 amino acids. The ends were cut back, 7 bases at V and 4 bases at J, with 12 bases in the middle. CDR3 sequence (DNA): TGTGCCAGCACTGGACAGCCCCCAGATACGCAGTATTTT. It codes for CASTGQPPDTQYF.

Comments on this clone: Other DNA sequences in this specimen translate into the identical CDR3. The rearrangement joins TRBV7-9 to TRBJ2-3, with D tentatively TRBD2 (6 bases). Per the germline V gene, CDR1 is SEHNR and CDR2 is FQNEAQ (reference sequence). The CDR3 length is 12 residues. Trimming took off 5 bases at V and 5 bases at J, with 8 bases between the two ends. The CDR3 loop reads CASSTGLDTQYF. Here the CDR3 DNA reads TGTGCCAGCAGCACGGGACTAGATACGCAGTATTTT.

V and J are TRBV9 and TRBJ1-6; D is undetermined. V gave up 3 bases and J gave up 1 base, with 11 bases separating them. CDR1 and CDR2 from the germline V gene are SGDLS and YYNGEE. The CDR3 is 16 residues long. The CDR3 spells CASSDGVGSYNSPLHF. In DNA, the CDR3 is TGTGCCAGCAGCGATGGGGTCGGGTCCTATAATTCACCCCTCCACTTT.

The chain combines TRBV6-5 with TRBJ2-1; D is ambiguous. Trimming removed 5 bases from V and 8 bases from J, with 13 bases in between. This CDR3 has 13 amino acids. CDR1 and CDR2 from the germline V gene are MNHEY and SVGAGI. Written as DNA, the CDR3 is TGTGCCAGCAGTGAACCCGCCGCACATGAGCAGTTCTTC. Translated, it gives CASSEPAAHEQFF.

Worth noting for this clone: This CDR3 is also generated by other DNA sequences in the sample. This chain uses TRBV7-9 with TRBJ2-2; 7 bases align to TRBD1. The CDR3 loop spans 15 amino acids. V gave up 1 base and J gave up 4 bases; unmatched junction bases: 3. Per germline, CDR1 SEHNR and CDR2 FQNEAQ (reference sequence). The CDR3 loop reads CASSLVAGGTGELFF. CDR3 nucleotide sequence: TGTGCCAGCAGCTTAGTAGCAGGGGGCACCGGGGAGCTGTTTTTT. The entire variable domain, with the rest obtained from reference TRBV7-9 and TRBJ2-2, is as follows: DTGVSQNPRHKITKRGQNVTFRCDPISEHNRLYWYRQTLGQGPEFLTYFQNEAQLEKSRLLSDRFSAERPKGSFSTLEIQRTEQGDSAMYLCASSLVAGGTGELFFGEGSRLTVL.

Of note for this clone: Distinct nucleotide sequences in the sample also encode this CDR3. The CDR3 here is CASSLDREGETQYF. In nucleotides, the CDR3 is TGCGCCAGCAGCTTGGACAGGGAGGGTGAGACCCAGTACTTC. The chain uses TRBV5-1 and TRBJ2-5; D may be TRBD2 (7 bases). V gave up 0 bases and J gave up 5 bases, with 11 bases separating them. Per the germline V gene, CDR1 is SGHRS and CDR2 is YFSETQ. The CDR3 covers 14 residues.

The rearrangement links TRBV6-5 to TRBJ2-1; D ambiguous. The CDR3 contains 12 residues. Germline V gene sequence: CDR1 MNHEY, CDR2 SVGAGI. V dropped 6 bases and J dropped 9 bases, with 12 bases sitting between them. CDR3 coding DNA: TGTGCCAGCAGAACCTGGGAAAGTGAGCAGTTCTTC. Translating it yields CASRTWESEQFF.

The gene calls are TRBV7-2 and TRBJ1-5; possible D gene TRBD1, 6 bases. In germline, CDR1 is SGHTA, CDR2 FQGNSA. The CDR3 contains 13 residues. The V end lost 5 bases, the J end lost 5 bases, and 10 bases lay between the germline ends. The CDR3 sequence: CASSKTGYQPQHF. In nucleotides, the CDR3 is TGTGCCAGCAGCAAAACAGGGTATCAGCCCCAGCATTTT.

This clone was recorded many times. The chain employs TRBV27 and TRBJ2-7; tentatively, D is TRBD1 or TRBD2 (5 bases each). Trimming took 6 bases from V and 2 from J, leaving 17 bases between them. The CDR3 consists of 15 residues. Germline CDR1 is MNHEY and CDR2 is SMNVEV (reference sequence). The CDR3 DNA is TGTGCCAGCAGCCGATTAAAGCAGGGAGCCTACGAGCAGTACTTC. Amino acid sequence: CASSRLKQGAYEQYF.

Comment on this clone: In the same sample, other DNA sequences code for this CDR3. The V and J genes are TRBV11-2 and TRBJ1-4; D ambiguous. Germline CDR1 SGHAT, CDR2 FQNNGV. V dropped 5 bases and J dropped 0 bases, with 10 bases sitting between them. The CDR3 spans 15 residues. The CDR3 loop is CASSLDGATNEKLFF. The DNA of the CDR3 is TGTGCCAGCAGCCTTGACGGTGCAACTAATGAAAAACTGTTTTTT. Full variable domain (missing parts from reference TRBV11-2 and TRBJ1-4): EAGVAQSPRYKIIEKRQSVAFWCNPISGHATLYWYQQILGQGPKLLIQFQNNGVVDDSQLPKDRFSAERLKGVDSTLKIQPAKLEDSAVYLCASSLDGATNEKLFFGSGTQLSVL.

The gene calls are TRBV5-1 and TRBJ2-1, with D perhaps being TRBD1 or TRBD2 (5 bases each). Germline V gives CDR1 SGHRS, CDR2 YFSETQ. The CDR3 is 15 amino acids. Trimming took 0 bases from V and 6 from J, leaving 13 bases between them. CDR3 nucleotide sequence: TGCGCCAGCAGCTTGGTGATGGGACCCTTCAATGAGCAGTTCTTC. This sequence encodes CASSLVMGPFNEQFF.

CDR3 region: CASSFTGTRTGELFF. CDR3 DNA sequence: TGTGCCAGCAGCTTCACCGGGACAAGGACCGGGGAGCTGTTTTTT. The rearrangement joins TRBV11-2 to TRBJ2-2; D might be TRBD1 (6 bases). Per germline, CDR1 SGHAT and CDR2 FQNNGV. V was clipped by 3 bases and J by 5 bases, with 13 bases between them. This CDR3 contains 15 residues.

For this clone: The sample holds other DNA sequences that translate to the same CDR3. V is TRBV11-2 and J is TRBJ1-3; D call uncertain. CDR3 length: 15 amino acids. V dropped 0 bases and J dropped 0 bases, with 6 bases sitting between them. The germline V gene encodes CDR1 SGHAT and CDR2 FQNNGV. CDR3 nucleotides: TGTGCCAGCAGCTTAGATCGGGTCTCTGGAAACACCATATATTTT. It codes for CASSLDRVSGNTIYF.

The chain couples TRBV7-8 to TRBJ1-1; perhaps TRBD1 as D (5 bases). CDR3 size: 14 residues. The germline CDR1 and CDR2 sequences are SGHVS and FQNEAQ. The V and J ends lost 4 bases and 2 bases respectively, with 11 bases between them. The CDR3 loop reads CASSSDRTNTEAFF. CDR3 sequence (DNA): TGTGCCAGCAGCTCAGACAGAACCAACACTGAAGCTTTCTTT.

The chain carries TRBV6-1 and TRBJ1-6; 8 nucleotides line up with TRBD1. CDR1 and CDR2 (germline): MNHNS, SASEGT. Trimming removed 6 bases from V and 8 bases from J; junction bases left unmatched: 6. The CDR3 is 14 residues long. CDR3 in amino acids: CASSPGQGHSPLHF. CDR3 coding DNA: TGTGCCAGCAGCCCTGGACAGGGTCATTCACCCCTCCACTTT.

The V and J genes are TRBV2 and TRBJ2-2; 8 nucleotides line up with TRBD1. The germline gives CDR1 SNHLY, CDR2 FYNNEI. The CDR3 spans 14 residues. The ends lost 5 bases at V and 9 bases at J; junction bases unmatched: 8. The CDR3 DNA reads TGTGCCAGCAGTACGCTAACAGGGGGAAGGGAGCTGTTTTTT. It specifies CASSTLTGGRELFF.

This chain joins TRBV7-8 and TRBJ1-2, with 8 bases fitting TRBD1. Looked up from germline, CDR1 is SGHVS and CDR2 is FQNEAQ. This CDR3 region has 15 residues. V dropped 2 bases and J dropped 4; count of bases not matched to a gene: 6. The CDR3 is CASSLNTGGVYGYTF. The DNA of the CDR3 is TGTGCCAGCAGCTTAAACACAGGGGGAGTCTATGGCTACACCTTC.

The gene calls are TRBV6-1 and TRBJ2-3; D is ambiguous. Trimming removed 8 bases from V and 1 base from J, with 13 bases in between. Germline CDR1 is MNHNS and CDR2 is SASEGT. CDR3 size: 14 residues. In DNA form, the CDR3 reads TGTGCCAGCCTTACGATGTCCCGCACAGATACGCAGTATTTT. This codes for CASLTMSRTDTQYF.